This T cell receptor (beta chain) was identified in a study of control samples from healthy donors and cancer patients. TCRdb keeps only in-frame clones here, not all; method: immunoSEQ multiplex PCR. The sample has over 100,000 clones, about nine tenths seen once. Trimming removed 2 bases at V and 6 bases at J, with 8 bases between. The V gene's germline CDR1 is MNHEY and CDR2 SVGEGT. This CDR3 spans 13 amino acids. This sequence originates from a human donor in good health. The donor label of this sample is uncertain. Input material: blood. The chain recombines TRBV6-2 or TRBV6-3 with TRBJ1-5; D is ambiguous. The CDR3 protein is CASSYGLAQPQHF. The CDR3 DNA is TGTGCCAGCAGTTACGGTTTGGCTCAGCCCCAGCATTTT.